This T cell receptor (beta chain) stems from a study of blood T cell repertoires in COVID-19. Study information: COVID-19 samples from acute and convalescent phases originated in the United States, Italy and Spain. T cells, B-cell-depleted T cells, or PBMCs provided the cDNA or gDNA that served as material.

Original processing notes: From reference gene primer amplification, estimates of nucleated cell counts were derived. The protocol was immunoSEQ multiplex PCR, while the TCRdb copy is restricted to in-frame clones and leaves out a portion. V and J calls and clone size are those listed in that table; D and trimming were worked out from the DNA. This sample yields approximately 230,000 clones, of which about 86% are seen a single time; nearly 9% belongs to the top ten. This clonotype was sampled from a man at least 80 years old with acute or convalescent COVID-19. Sequencing was performed on peripheral blood.

CDR3 nucleotides: TGTGCCAGCAGCCGTGTGGAAGGGGCGGTCTCTGGCTACACCTTC. The encoded protein is CASSRVEGAVSGYTF. This chain links TRBV7-2 with TRBJ1-2; TRBD1 is a possible D gene (5 bases). CDR1 SGHTA and CDR2 FQGNSA come from the germline V gene. Trimming took 5 bases from V and 7 from J, leaving 20 bases between them. The CDR3 loop spans 15 amino acids.